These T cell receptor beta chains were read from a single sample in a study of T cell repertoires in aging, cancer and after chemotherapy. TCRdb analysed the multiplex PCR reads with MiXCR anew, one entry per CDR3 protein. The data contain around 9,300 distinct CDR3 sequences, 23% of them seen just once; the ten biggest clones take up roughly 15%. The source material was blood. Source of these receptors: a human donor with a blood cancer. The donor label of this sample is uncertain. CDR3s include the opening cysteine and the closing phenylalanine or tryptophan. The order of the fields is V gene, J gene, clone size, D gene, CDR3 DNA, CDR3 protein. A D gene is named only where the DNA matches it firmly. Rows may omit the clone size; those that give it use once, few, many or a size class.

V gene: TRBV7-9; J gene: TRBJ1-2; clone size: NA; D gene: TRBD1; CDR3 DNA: TGTGCCAGCAGCTTAGGGACAGGGTCCGGCTACACCTTC; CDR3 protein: CASSLGTGSGYTF
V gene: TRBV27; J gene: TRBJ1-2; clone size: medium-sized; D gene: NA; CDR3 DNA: TGTGCCAGCAGTTTACTCGGAAGGGACTATGGCTACACCTTC; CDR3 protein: CASSLLGRDYGYTF
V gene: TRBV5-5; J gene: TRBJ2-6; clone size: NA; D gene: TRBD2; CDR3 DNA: TGTGCCAGCAGTCAGGGCGGGAGTTCTGGGGCCAACGTCCTGACTTTC; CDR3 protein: CASSQGGSSGANVLTF
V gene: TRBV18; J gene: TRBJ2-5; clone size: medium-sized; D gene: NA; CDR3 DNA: TGTGCCAGCTCACTACGAGGGGGAGAGACCCAGTACTTC; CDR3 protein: CASSLRGGETQYF
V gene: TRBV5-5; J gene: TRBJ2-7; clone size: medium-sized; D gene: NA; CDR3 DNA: TGTGCCAGCAGCGAAGGACAGCTTGAACAGTACTTC; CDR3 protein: CASSEGQLEQYF
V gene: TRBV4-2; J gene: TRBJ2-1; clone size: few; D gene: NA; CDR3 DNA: TGTGCCAGCAGCCAAGAGGGACCGATAGGGAATGAGCAGTTCTTC; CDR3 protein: CASSQEGPIGNEQFF
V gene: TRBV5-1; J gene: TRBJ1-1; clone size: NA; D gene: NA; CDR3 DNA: TGCGCCAGCAGCCTGGGCCCGACGGAACTGAACACTGAAGCTTTCTTT; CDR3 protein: CASSLGPTELNTEAFF
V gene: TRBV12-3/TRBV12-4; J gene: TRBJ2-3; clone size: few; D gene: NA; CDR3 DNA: TGTGCCAGCAGTTTTTCCGGGGATGGGACAGATACGCAGTATTTT; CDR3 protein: CASSFSGDGTDTQYF
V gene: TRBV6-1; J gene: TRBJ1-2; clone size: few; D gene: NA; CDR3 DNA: TGTGCCAGCAGTGAAGGGGCGGGGACGGGCTACACCTTC; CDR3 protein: CASSEGAGTGYTF
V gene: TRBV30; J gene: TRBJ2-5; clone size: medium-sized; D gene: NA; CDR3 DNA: TGTGCCTGGAGTCGAGGGAAAGAGACCCAGTACTTC; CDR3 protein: CAWSRGKETQYF
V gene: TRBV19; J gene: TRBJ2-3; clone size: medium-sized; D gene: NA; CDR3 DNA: TGTGCCAGTAGCGATGACGCCCCCGGCACAGATACGCAGTATTTT; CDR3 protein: CASSDDAPGTDTQYF
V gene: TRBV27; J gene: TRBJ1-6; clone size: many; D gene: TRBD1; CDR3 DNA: TGTGCCAGCAGTTTCAGGACAGGCAATTCACCCCTCCACTTT; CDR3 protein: CASSFRTGNSPLHF
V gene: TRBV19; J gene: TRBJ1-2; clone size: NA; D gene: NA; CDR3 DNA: TGTGCCAGTAATATGGGGACCGTCTATGGCTACACCTTC; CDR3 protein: CASNMGTVYGYTF
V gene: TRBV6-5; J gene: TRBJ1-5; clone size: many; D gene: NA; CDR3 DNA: TGTGCCAGCAGTTACTCGCTCAATAGCAATCAGCCCCAGCATTTT; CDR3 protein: CASSYSLNSNQPQHF
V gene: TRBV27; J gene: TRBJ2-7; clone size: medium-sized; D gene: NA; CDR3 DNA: TGTGCCAGCAGTTTGGAGCCTAGGGGCGACGAGCAGTACTTC; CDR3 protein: CASSLEPRGDEQYF
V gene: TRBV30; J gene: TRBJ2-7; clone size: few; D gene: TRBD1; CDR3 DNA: TGTGCCTGGAGTTACAGGGGACATACCTACGAGCAGTACTTC; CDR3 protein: CAWSYRGHTYEQYF
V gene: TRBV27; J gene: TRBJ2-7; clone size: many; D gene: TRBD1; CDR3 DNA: TGTGCCAGCAGGGAACAGGGGGCGCGTTACGAGCAGTACTTC; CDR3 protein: CASREQGARYEQYF
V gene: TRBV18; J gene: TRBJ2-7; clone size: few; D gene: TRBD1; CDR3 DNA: TGTGCCAGCTCACCAGGGGACAGGGGGTCTGGCGAGCAGTACTTC; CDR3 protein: CASSPGDRGSGEQYF
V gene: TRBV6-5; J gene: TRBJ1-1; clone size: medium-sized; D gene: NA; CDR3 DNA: TGTGCCAGCAGTTATTTTCAGGGGATGGCTGAAGCTTTCTTT; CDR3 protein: CASSYFQGMAEAFF
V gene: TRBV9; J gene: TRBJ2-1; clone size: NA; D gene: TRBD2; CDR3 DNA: TGTGCCAGCAGCCCAACCCGGACTAGCGAGGAGCAGTTCTTC; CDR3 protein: CASSPTRTSEEQFF
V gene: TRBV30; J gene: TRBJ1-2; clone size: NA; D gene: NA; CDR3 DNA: TGTGCCTGGAGTGTCCCTAACCCACAGGCCTCCACCTTC; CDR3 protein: CAWSVPNPQASTF
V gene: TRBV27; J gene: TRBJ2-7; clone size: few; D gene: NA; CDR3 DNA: TGTGCCAGCAGTCCCTCCCGGGACCCCTTCTACGAGCAGTACTTC; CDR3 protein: CASSPSRDPFYEQYF
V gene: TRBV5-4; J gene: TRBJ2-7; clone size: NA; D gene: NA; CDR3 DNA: TGTGCCAGCAGCTTGGCAGGGCCCAGCTCCCACTACGAGCAGTACTTC; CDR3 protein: CASSLAGPSSHYEQYF
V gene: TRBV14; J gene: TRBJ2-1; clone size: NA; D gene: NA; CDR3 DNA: TGTGCCAGCAGCCAAGGAGTAAGGGAAAGAGTAGGAGATCCTTGGGGGGAGTTCTTC; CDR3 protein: CASSQGVRERVGDPWGEFF
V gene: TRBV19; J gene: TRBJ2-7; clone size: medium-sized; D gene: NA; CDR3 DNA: TGTGCCAGTAGTATGTCTAGTAGCTCCTACGAGCAGTACTTC; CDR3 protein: CASSMSSSSYEQYF
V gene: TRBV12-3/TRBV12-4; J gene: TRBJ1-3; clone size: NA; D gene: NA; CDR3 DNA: TGTGCCAGCAGTCCCATGTCTGGAAACACCATATATTTT; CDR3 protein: CASSPMSGNTIYF
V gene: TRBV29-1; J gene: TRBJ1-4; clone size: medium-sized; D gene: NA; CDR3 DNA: TGCAGCGTTGAAGTGAACCCCGGTCGGAGTGAAAAACTGTTTTTT; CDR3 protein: CSVEVNPGRSEKLFF
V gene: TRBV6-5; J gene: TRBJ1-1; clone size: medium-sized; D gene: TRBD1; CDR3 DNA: TGTGCCAGCAGTCTGAGGACAGGGCGGACTGAAGCTTTCTTT; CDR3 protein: CASSLRTGRTEAFF
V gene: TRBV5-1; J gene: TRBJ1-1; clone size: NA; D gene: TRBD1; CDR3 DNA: TGCGCCAGCAGCTTATTGACAGGGGGGAACACTGAAGCTTTCTTT; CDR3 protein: CASSLLTGGNTEAFF
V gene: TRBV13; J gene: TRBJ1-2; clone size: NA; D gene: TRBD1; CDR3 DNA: TGTGCCAGCAGAAACAGACAGGGGGCCAACTATGGCTACACCTTC; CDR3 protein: CASRNRQGANYGYTF
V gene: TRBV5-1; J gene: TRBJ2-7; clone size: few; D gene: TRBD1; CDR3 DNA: TGCGCCTCCTCTCGAGGGGGCGGCTACGAGCAGTACTTC; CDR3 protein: CASSRGGGYEQYF
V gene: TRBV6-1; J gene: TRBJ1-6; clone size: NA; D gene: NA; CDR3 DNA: TGTGCCAGCAGTGAAGCAGACAGGAGGTCACCCCTCCACTTT; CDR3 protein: CASSEADRRSPLHF
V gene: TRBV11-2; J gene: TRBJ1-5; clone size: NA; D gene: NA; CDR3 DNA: TGTGCCAGCAGCTTAGAGAAACGGACTCCTAGCAATCAGCCCCAGCATTTT; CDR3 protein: CASSLEKRTPSNQPQHF
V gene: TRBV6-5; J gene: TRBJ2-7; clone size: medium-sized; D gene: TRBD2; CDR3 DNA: TGTGCCAGCAGTAAGATTCCGGGACTAGTAAGCGAGCAGTACTTC; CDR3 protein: CASSKIPGLVSEQYF
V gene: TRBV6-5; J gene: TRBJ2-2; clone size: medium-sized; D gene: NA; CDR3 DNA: TGTGCCAGCAGTTGGGATAGGAAGGGCGGGGAGCTGTTTTTT; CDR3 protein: CASSWDRKGGELFF